The entry that follows covers one T cell receptor (beta chain) sequence. Some clones are missing from TCRdb's copy, which holds only in-frame ones; the method was immunoSEQ multiplex PCR. The repertoire has 320,000 or so clones, 85% of them found once; the top ten carry about 2%. These data come from a study of blood T cell repertoires in COVID-19. About the research overall: T cells, B-cell-depleted T cells, or PBMCs supplied cDNA or gDNA.

Cohort assignment relied on participant-reported clinical history. The TCR comes from a woman in her 30s who had been exposed to COVID-19. Material for sequencing was PBMCs or T cells enriched from blood (not recorded which).

CDR3 DNA: TGCGCCAGCAGCTTAGGCCGGGACTTGAACACCGGGGAGCTGTTTTTT. Translated: CASSLGRDLNTGELFF. The chain carries TRBV5-1 and TRBJ2-2, with D tentatively TRBD2 (6 bases). Per the germline V gene, CDR1 is SGHRS and CDR2 is YFSETQ. V lost 2 bases and J lost 1, with 12 bases in between. This CDR3 contains 16 residues.